This entry features one T cell receptor (beta chain) sequence. This sample stems from a study of blood T cell repertoires in COVID-19. On the study more broadly: COVID-19 samples collected from the United States, Italy and Spain covered acute and convalescent phases. Sources were T cells, B-cell-depleted T cells, or PBMCs; the material itself was cDNA or gDNA.

Source study methods: Amplification of reference gene primers was used by the study to estimate nucleated cell counts. Here immunoSEQ multiplex PCR was the method, and the copy in TCRdb shows in-frame clones only, minus some. That table supplies the V and J calls and clone size; D and trimming were determined from the DNA. The table records 210,000 or so clones, 80% of them present only once. Germline V lookup: CDR1 LGHNA, CDR2 YSLEER. The CDR3 is made up of 15 amino acids. The V and J ends lost 4 bases and 7 bases, in that order; junction bases with no gene match: 12. This TCR was recovered from a human donor in a cohort sampled during active COVID-19. The V gene is TRBV4-3, the J gene TRBJ1-1, with 7 bases identical to TRBD1. The sequencing sample was made of peripheral blood. The CDR3 DNA sequence: TGCGCCAGCAGCCCAGAACCGACAGGGTGGAATGAAGCTTTCTTT. Translation gives CASSPEPTGWNEAFF.